Sequencing of this T cell receptor (beta chain) was carried out in a study of blood T cell repertoires in COVID-19. Study background: From T cells, B-cell-depleted T cells, or PBMCs came the material, which was cDNA or gDNA.

The protocol was immunoSEQ multiplex PCR, while the TCRdb copy is restricted to in-frame clones and leaves out a portion. Of 200,000 or so clones listed, about 80% are singletons. Germline V CDR1 and CDR2: MNHEY, SVGEGT. J lost 3 bases, V lost 5 bases, and 5 bases had no gene match. The CDR3 runs to 17 residues. Sequencing input: peripheral blood. This chain links TRBV6-2 or TRBV6-3 with TRBJ2-6; 12 bases are a match to TRBD1. This clonotype was obtained from a human donor with acute or convalescent COVID-19. The donor label of this sample is uncertain. The CDR3 here is CASSQGQGAIGANVLTF. CDR3 coding DNA: TGTGCCAGCAGTCAGGGACAGGGGGCGATTGGGGCCAACGTCCTGACTTTC.